Ten or more counts support the clone carrying this T cell receptor (beta chain). RNA transcripts provided the source from which TCR beta CDR3 regions were amplified. RT-PCR in the first round (using the HTBI primer set) targeted the TCR CDR3. TCRdb itself ran the multiplex PCR reads through MiXCR, one entry per CDR3 protein. The sample contains 640,000 or so distinct CDR3 sequences, 13% to 15% of which appear only once. This sample is part of a study of T cells in Graves' hyperthyroidism and ophthalmopathy. The V and J ends lost 3 bases and 3 bases respectively, with 9 bases between them. CDR1 and CDR2 (germline): GTSNPN, SVGIG (reference sequence). The CDR3 has 12 amino acids.

This TCR came from a woman aged 18-29 years with Graves' ophthalmopathy. The sample comprised blood. The chain recombines TRBV30 with TRBJ2-7; weak D call: TRBD2 (5 bases). The CDR3 sequence: CAWRGSGYEQYF. CDR3 sequence (DNA): TGTGCCTGGAGGGGAAGCGGCTACGAGCAGTACTTC.